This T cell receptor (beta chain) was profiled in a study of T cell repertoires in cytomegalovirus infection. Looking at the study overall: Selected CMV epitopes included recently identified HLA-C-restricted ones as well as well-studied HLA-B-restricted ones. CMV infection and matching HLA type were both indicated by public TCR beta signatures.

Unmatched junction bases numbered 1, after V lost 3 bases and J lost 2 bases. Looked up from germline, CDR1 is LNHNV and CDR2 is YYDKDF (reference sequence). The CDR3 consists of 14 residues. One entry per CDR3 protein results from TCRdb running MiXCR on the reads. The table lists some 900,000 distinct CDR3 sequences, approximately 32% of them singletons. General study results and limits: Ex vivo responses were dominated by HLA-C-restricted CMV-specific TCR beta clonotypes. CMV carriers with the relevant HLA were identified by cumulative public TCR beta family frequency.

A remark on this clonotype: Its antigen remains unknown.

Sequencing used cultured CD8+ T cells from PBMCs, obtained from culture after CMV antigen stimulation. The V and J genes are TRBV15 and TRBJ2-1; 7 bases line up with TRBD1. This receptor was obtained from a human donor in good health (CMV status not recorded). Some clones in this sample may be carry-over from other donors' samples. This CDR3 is CATSRGTAYNEQFF. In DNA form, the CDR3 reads TGTGCCACCAGCAGGGGGACAGCCTACAATGAGCAGTTCTTC.